The clone carrying this T cell receptor beta chain came up a few times. This CDR3 is built from 14 residues. Looked up from germline, CDR1 is SQVTM and CDR2 is ANQGSEA. Trimming stripped 4 bases from V and 8 bases from J, with 18 bases between. One entry per CDR3 protein results from TCRdb running MiXCR on the RT-PCR reads. The sample shows approximately 720,000 distinct CDR3 sequences, 14% of them seen only once. Source material: memory CD4+ T cells from blood. The receptor was isolated from a female donor in good health, serving as a healthy control. The rearrangement joins TRBV29-1 to TRBJ2-1; D might be TRBD1 or TRBD2, each matching 5 bases. The CDR3 DNA reads TGCAGCGTTGTATGGATGAGGGGCAGGGATGAGCAGTTCTTC. This encodes CSVVWMRGRDEQFF.